The clone carrying this TCR beta chain was detected only once. V gave up 7 bases and J gave up 4 bases, with 14 bases separating them. Germline loops: CDR1 LNHDA, CDR2 SQIVND (reference sequence). This CDR3 has 14 residues. This sample is part of a study of blood T cell repertoires in COVID-19. Turning to the study itself: Collection of acute and convalescent COVID-19 samples took place in the United States, Italy and Spain. T cells, B-cell-depleted T cells, or PBMCs supplied cDNA or gDNA.

In the authors' workflow: Estimation of nucleated cell counts relied on the amplification of reference gene primers. Sequencing was performed with immunoSEQ multiplex PCR; in TCRdb, only in-frame clones are kept and a portion is missing. The V and J calls and clone size were taken over from that table, and D and trimming were inferred from the DNA. The table lists roughly 200,000 clones, about nine tenths of them singletons, with 1.6% in the top ten. The sample consisted of peripheral blood. The rearrangement links TRBV19 to TRBJ1-5; D is undetermined. The TCR comes from a man aged 18 to 30 with active or convalescent COVID-19. DNA of the CDR3: TGTGCCAGTACCAAACAAGGGAGGAATCAGCCCCAGCATTTT. This gives the protein CASTKQGRNQPQHF.